These T cell receptor beta chains were read from a single sample in a study of neurological immune-mediated disorders. TCRdb analysed the 5' RACE reads with MiXCR anew, one entry per CDR3 protein. The table has 49,000 or so distinct CDR3 sequences, less than 5% seen once; the top ten hold just over 5.5%. Sequenced material: PBMCs. The receptor set was obtained from a woman aged 60-70 years with multiple sclerosis. CDR3s leave out the opening cysteine and the closing phenylalanine or tryptophan.

v_gene: TRBV5-1
CDR3aa: ASSLPRETGELF

v_gene: TRBV2
CDR3aa: ASEEQKNEKLF

v_gene: TRBV6-6
CDR3aa: ASTPWSGRGTGELF

v_gene: TRBV6-5
CDR3aa: ASSYLGGYGYT

v_gene: TRBV25-1
CDR3aa: ASSDLAGGDNEQF

v_gene: TRBV9
CDR3aa: ASSVEGDSTDTQY

v_gene: TRBV12-3/TRBV12-4
CDR3aa: ASTSTGRGGVNTQY

v_gene: TRBV9
CDR3aa: ASSRQGYSPLN

v_gene: TRBV9
CDR3aa: ASSAHGSNEKLF

v_gene: TRBV6-2/TRBV6-3
CDR3aa: ASSRGLTNTGELF

v_gene: TRBV20-1
CDR3aa: SARAEIGGDTQY